This T cell receptor beta chain came from a study of T-cell memory formation after mild COVID-19. The sample holds a few counts of this clonotype. Antigen specificity is unknown. cDNA libraries for TCR alpha and TCR beta, carrying sample barcodes and UMIs, came from 5'RACE with constant-segment primers. TCRdb called the 5' RACE reads again in MiXCR, with one record for every CDR3 protein. The sample records roughly 500,000 distinct CDR3 sequences, around 21% being singletons. The germline CDR1 and CDR2 sequences are SQVTM and ANQGSEA. The CDR3 consists of 13 residues. V gave up 6 bases and J gave up 4 bases; unmatched junction bases: 8. Study conclusions and caveats: Contracting clones from day 15 to 85 had balanced CD4/CD8; later expanders favoured CD4+.

Sequencing was carried out using PBMCs or a T cell subset sorted from them (not recorded which). V gene TRBV29-1 combines with J gene TRBJ2-5, with 7 bases that match TRBD1. The clonotype originates from an adult woman who had mild COVID-19 (a few samples of this study predate the infection). Cell type and time point are not known. The CDR3 region is CSVPPRTGETQYF. DNA of the CDR3: TGCAGCGTCCCACCTCGGACAGGAGAGACCCAGTACTTC.